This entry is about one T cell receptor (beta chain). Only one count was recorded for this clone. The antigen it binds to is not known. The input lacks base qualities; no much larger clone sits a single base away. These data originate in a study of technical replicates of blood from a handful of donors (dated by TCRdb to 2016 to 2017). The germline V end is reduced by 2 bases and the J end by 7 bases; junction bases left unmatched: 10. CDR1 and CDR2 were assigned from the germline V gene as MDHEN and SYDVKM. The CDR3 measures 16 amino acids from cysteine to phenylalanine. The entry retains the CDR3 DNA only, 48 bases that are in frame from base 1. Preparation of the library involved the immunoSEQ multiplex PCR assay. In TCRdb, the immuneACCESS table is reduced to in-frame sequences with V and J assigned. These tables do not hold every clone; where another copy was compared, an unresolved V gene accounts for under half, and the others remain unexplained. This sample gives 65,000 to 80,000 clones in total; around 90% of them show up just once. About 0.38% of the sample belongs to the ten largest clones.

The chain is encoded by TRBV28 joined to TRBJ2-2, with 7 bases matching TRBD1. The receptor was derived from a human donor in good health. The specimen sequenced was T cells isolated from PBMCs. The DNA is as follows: TGTGCCAGCAGTTTACCCCAGGGGGTATATCACGGGGAGCTGTTTTTT. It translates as CASSLPQGVYHGELFF.